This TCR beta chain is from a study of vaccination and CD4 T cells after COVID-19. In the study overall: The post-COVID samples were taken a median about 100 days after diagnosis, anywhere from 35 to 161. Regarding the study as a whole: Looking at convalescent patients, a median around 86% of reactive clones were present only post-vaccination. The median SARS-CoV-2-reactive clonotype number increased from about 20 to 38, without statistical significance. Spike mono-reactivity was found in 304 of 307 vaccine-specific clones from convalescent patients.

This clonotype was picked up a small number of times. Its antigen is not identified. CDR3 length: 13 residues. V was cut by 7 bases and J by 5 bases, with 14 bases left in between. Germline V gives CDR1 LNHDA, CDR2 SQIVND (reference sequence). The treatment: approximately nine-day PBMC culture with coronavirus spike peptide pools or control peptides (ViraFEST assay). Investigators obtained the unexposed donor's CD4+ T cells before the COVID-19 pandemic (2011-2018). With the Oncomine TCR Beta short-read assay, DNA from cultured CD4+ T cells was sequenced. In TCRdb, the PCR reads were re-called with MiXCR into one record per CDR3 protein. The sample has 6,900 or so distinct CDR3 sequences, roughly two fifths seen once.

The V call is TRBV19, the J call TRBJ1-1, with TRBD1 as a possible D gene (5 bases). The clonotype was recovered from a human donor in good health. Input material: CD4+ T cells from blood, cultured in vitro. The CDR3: CASTEGARTEAFF. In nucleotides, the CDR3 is TGTGCCAGTACGGAAGGGGCGCGTACTGAAGCTTTCTTT.